These T cell receptor beta chains were read from a single sample in a study of Ad26.COV2.S vaccination and SARS-CoV-2 variants. Repertoires were generated with immunoSEQ multiplex PCR, while TCRdb's copy carries only in-frame clones and drops some. The top ten clones hold 3.6% of a sample with under 550,000 clones, 85% to 90% of them seen once. Sequencing was performed on peripheral blood, taken in a trial of Ad26.COV2.S vaccine versus placebo. The receptors were sampled from a person aged 18-65 years who received the Ad26.COV2.S COVID-19 vaccine or a placebo. Both conserved end residues are part of each CDR3. Each record gives: D gene, V gene, clone size, J gene, CDR3 DNA, CDR3 protein. D genes are given only for firm matches. Only part of the rows carry a size: once, few, many, or a class if the clone is expanded.

.	TRBV27	.	TRBJ2-4	TGTGCCAGCAGTTATCAATTAGGGTGGGACATTCAGTACTTC	CASSYQLGWDIQYF
.	TRBV4-1	.	TRBJ1-3	TGCGCCAGCAGCCAAGCTCGGGGGGCCCAATCTGGAAACACCATATATTTT	CASSQARGAQSGNTIYF
.	TRBV30	few	TRBJ1-3	TGTGCCTGCGCCGACGGACTCTCTGGAAACACCATATATTTT	CACADGLSGNTIYF
.	TRBV9	.	TRBJ1-1	TGTGCCAGCAGCCTCAGTGGTGGGGGCGCTAGGAGCACTGAAGCTTTCTTT	CASSLSGGGARSTEAFF
TRBD1	TRBV6-5	.	TRBJ2-1	TGTGCCAGCAGCCCCGGGACAGGGAGCGGCAATGAGCAGTTCTTC	CASSPGTGSGNEQFF
.	TRBV18	.	TRBJ1-2	TGTGCCAGCTCACCACGGGCAGGGCCCGACTATGGCTACACCTTC	CASSPRAGPDYGYTF
.	TRBV30	few	TRBJ2-6	TGTGCCTGGAAAAGCTCTGGGGCCAACGTCCTGACTTTC	CAWKSSGANVLTF
.	TRBV28	.	TRBJ1-5	TGTGCCAGCAGTTCCCTTGGGACTGGAAGCAATCAGCCCCAGCATTTT	CASSSLGTGSNQPQHF
.	TRBV3-1/TRBV3-2	.	TRBJ1-2	TGTGCCAGCAGCCAGGGGGATGGCTACACCTTC	CASSQGDGYTF
TRBD1	TRBV15	once	TRBJ1-5	TGTGCCACCAGCGGGATCCCAAGGACAGGGGAGGATCAGCCCCAGCATTTT	CATSGIPRTGEDQPQHF
TRBD2	TRBV18	.	TRBJ2-3	TGTGCCAGCTCACAGGGCCTCCGGGGGGGCACAGATACGCAGTATTTT	CASSQGLRGGTDTQYF
.	TRBV10-3	.	TRBJ1-4	TGTGCCATCAGTGCGGGGGGGGCGGATGAAAAACTGTTTTTT	CAISAGGADEKLFF
.	TRBV19	.	TRBJ2-7	TGTGCCAGTAGTACGAACAGCCCGTACGAGCAGTACTTC	CASSTNSPYEQYF
TRBD2	TRBV9	.	TRBJ2-3	TGTGCCAGCAGCGGCGGGGGGGCTTCAGATACGCAGTATTTT	CASSGGGASDTQYF
.	TRBV24-1	.	TRBJ1-2	TGTGCCACCAGTGACCCGACAAACTTAGGAGGCTACACCTTC	CATSDPTNLGGYTF
.	TRBV28	.	TRBJ1-2	TGTGCCAGCAGTCTAGGACAGACTAACTATGGCTACACCTTC	CASSLGQTNYGYTF
.	TRBV7-2	once	TRBJ2-7	TGTGCCAGCAGCTTAAGAGACAGCGAGGACGAGCAGTACTTC	CASSLRDSEDEQYF
.	TRBV6-5	.	TRBJ1-5	TGTGCCAGCAATCTAGGGGGTAGCAATCAGCCCCAGCATTTT	CASNLGGSNQPQHF
TRBD1	TRBV28	.	TRBJ1-5	TGTGCCAGCAGGAGCCAAGGGACAGGGGGCAATCAGCCCCAGCATTTT	CASRSQGTGGNQPQHF
.	TRBV27	.	TRBJ1-2	TGTGCCAGCAGTCTCGGGATGAACTATGGCTACACCTTC	CASSLGMNYGYTF
.	TRBV10-1	.	TRBJ2-7	TGCGCCAGCAGTGAGCCGACAGGTCGTAGGGAGCAGTACTTC	CASSEPTGRREQYF
TRBD1	TRBV14	.	TRBJ1-3	TGTGCCAGCAGCCCGATGACCGGGACAGGGGTTGGAAACACCATATATTTT	CASSPMTGTGVGNTIYF
TRBD2	TRBV24-1	.	TRBJ2-1	TGTGCCACCAGTGATTTGCCAACTAGCGGGAGCTCCTACAATGAGCAGTTCTTC	CATSDLPTSGSSYNEQFF
TRBD1	TRBV7-8	.	TRBJ1-4	TGTGCCAGCAGCCACCGGGACAGACTTGCAACTAATGAAAAACTGTTTTTT	CASSHRDRLATNEKLFF
TRBD2	TRBV3-1/TRBV3-2	.	TRBJ2-7	TGTGCCAGCAGCCAAGGACTAGCGGGGGGTATCGAGCAGTACTTC	CASSQGLAGGIEQYF
.	TRBV15	.	TRBJ1-5	TGTGCCACCAGCAGAGGTGGGGGGGCAGGGCAGCCCCAGCATTTT	CATSRGGGAGQPQHF
.	TRBV30	.	TRBJ1-6	TGTGCCTGGAGGGACAGCAATTCACCCCTCCACTTT	CAWRDSNSPLHF
.	TRBV6-1	once	TRBJ2-1	TGTGCCAGCAGTGAAAGACTAGGGGTCTACAATGAGCAGTTCTTC	CASSERLGVYNEQFF
.	TRBV19	.	TRBJ2-7	TGTGCCAGTAGCAAGATCAGGGGGGACAACGAGCAGTACTTC	CASSKIRGDNEQYF
.	TRBV5-6	.	TRBJ2-2	TGTGCCAGCAGCTTGACCGGGACGAACACCGGGGAGCTGTTTTTT	CASSLTGTNTGELFF
.	TRBV6-6	.	TRBJ2-7	TGTGCCAGCAGTTACCGCCAGGGACCCTACGAGCAGTACTTC	CASSYRQGPYEQYF
.	TRBV5-4	.	TRBJ2-3	TGTGCCAGCAGCCCCGGGCCCGATACGCAGTATTTT	CASSPGPDTQYF
TRBD2	TRBV20-1	.	TRBJ2-7	TGCAGTGCTAGTATCCTAGCGGTCTCCTACGAGCAGTACTTC	CSASILAVSYEQYF
.	TRBV19	.	TRBJ1-1	TGTGCCAGTAGTAGGGGAGGGGGGACCACTGAAGCTTTCTTT	CASSRGGGTTEAFF
.	TRBV4-1	few	TRBJ2-1	TGCGCCAGCAGCCCCGGCGGCACGTTGTACAATGAGCAGTTCTTC	CASSPGGTLYNEQFF
TRBD1	TRBV5-4	.	TRBJ1-4	TGTGCCAGCAGCTTGCCGGGACAGAATGAAAAACTGTTTTTT	CASSLPGQNEKLFF
.	TRBV5-1	.	TRBJ2-7	TGCGCCAGCAGCTTGGGTCAAAGCTACGAGCAGTACTTC	CASSLGQSYEQYF